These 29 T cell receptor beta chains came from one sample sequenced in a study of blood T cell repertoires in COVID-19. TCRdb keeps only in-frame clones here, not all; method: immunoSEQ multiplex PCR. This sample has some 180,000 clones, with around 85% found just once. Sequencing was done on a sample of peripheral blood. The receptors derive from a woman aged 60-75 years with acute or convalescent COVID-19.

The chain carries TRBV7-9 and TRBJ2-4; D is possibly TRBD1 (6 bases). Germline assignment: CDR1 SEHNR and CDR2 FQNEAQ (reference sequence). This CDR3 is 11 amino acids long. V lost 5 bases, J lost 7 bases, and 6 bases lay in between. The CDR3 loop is CASSTGNIQYF. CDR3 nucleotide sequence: TGTGCCAGCAGCACAGGGAACATTCAGTACTTC.

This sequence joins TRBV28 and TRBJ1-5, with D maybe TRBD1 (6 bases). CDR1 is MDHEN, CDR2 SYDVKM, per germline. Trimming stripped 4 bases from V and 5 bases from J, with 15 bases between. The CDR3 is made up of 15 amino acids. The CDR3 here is CASSSTAQGDQPQHF. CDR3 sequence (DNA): TGTGCCAGCAGTTCAACGGCACAGGGCGATCAGCCCCAGCATTTT.

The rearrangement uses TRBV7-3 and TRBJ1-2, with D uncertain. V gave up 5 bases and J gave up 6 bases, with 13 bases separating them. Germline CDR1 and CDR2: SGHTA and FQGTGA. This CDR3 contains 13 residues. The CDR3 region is CASSDSQENGYTF. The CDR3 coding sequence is TGTGCCAGCAGCGATTCCCAGGAAAATGGCTACACCTTC.

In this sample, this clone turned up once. CDR3 in amino acids: CASSVQHRDTQYF. The CDR3 nucleotides are TGTGCCAGCAGTGTCCAGCACAGAGATACGCAGTATTTT. The genes are TRBV27 and TRBJ2-3, with no clear D. V dropped 5 bases and J dropped 5 bases, with 11 bases sitting between them. This CDR3 is 13 amino acids long. CDR1 is MNHEY and CDR2 is SMNVEV in the germline V gene (reference sequence).

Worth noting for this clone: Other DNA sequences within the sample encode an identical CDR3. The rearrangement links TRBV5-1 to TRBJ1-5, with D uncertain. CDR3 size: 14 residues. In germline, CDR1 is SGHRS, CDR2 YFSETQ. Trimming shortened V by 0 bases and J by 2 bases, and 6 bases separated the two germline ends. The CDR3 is CASSLGGGNQPQHF. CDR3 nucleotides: TGCGCCAGCAGCTTGGGTGGAGGCAATCAGCCCCAGCATTTT.

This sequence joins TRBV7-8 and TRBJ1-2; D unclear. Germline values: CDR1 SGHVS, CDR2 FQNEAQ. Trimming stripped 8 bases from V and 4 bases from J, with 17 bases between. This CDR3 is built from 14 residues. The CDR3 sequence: CASDSREGGYGYTF. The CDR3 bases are TGTGCCAGCGACTCCCGGGAGGGAGGCTATGGCTACACCTTC.

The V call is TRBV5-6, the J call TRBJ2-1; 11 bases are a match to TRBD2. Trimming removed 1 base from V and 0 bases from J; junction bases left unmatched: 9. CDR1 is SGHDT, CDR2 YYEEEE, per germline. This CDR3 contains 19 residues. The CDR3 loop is CASSLSVAGGPRSYNEQFF. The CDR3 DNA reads TGTGCCAGCAGCTTGTCGGTAGCGGGAGGGCCCCGCTCCTACAATGAGCAGTTCTTC.

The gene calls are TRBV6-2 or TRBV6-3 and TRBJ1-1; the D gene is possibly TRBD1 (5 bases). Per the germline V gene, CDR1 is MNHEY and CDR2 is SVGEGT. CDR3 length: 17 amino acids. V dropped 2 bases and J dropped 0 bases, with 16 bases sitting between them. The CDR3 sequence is CASSYPPGGSMNTEAFF. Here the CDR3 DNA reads TGTGCCAGCAGTTACCCCCCCGGGGGTAGCATGAACACTGAAGCTTTCTTT.

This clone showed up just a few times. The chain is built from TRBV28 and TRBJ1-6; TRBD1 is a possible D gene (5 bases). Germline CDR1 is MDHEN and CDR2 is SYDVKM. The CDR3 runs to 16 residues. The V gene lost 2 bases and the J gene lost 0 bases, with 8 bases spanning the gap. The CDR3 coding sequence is TGTGCCAGCAGTTTAGGGCAGGGCTCCTATAATTCACCCCTCCACTTT. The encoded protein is CASSLGQGSYNSPLHF.

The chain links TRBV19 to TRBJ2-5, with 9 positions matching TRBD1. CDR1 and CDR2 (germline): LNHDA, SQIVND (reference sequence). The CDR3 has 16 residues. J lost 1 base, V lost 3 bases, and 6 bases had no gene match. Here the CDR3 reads CASSIRQGGLQETQYF. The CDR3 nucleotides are TGTGCCAGTAGTATTCGACAGGGGGGTCTCCAAGAGACCCAGTACTTC.

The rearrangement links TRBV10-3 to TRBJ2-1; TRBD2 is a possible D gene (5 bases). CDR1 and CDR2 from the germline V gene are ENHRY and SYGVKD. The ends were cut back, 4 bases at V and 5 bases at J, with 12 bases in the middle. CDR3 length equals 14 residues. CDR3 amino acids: CAISGVGVNNEQFF. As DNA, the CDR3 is TGTGCCATCAGTGGTGTGGGAGTAAACAATGAGCAGTTCTTC.

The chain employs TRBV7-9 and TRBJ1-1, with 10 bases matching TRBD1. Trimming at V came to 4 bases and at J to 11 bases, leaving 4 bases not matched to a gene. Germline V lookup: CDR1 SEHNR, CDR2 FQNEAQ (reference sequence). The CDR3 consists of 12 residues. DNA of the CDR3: TGTGCCAGCAGCTGGGGGACAGGGGAGGCTTTCTTT. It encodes CASSWGTGEAFF.

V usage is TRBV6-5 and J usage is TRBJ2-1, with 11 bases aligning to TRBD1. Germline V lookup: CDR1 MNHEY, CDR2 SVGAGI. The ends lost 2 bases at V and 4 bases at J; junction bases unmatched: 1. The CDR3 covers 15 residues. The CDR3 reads CASSYGTGGYNEQFF. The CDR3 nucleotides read TGTGCCAGCAGTTACGGGACAGGGGGATACAATGAGCAGTTCTTC.

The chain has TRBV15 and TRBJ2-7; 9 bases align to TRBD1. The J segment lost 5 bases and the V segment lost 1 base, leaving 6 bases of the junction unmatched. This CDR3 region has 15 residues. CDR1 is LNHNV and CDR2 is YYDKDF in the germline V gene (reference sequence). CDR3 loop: CATSRGTGGFNEQYF. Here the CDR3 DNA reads TGTGCCACCAGCAGAGGTACAGGGGGCTTTAACGAGCAGTACTTC.

CDR3 DNA: TGTGCCAGCAGCTCCTCTAGCGGGTTTACCTACAATGAGCAGTTCTTC. As protein: CASSSSSGFTYNEQFF. The gene calls are TRBV7-6 and TRBJ2-1; TRBD2 agrees at 8 bases. The V and J ends lost 4 bases and 2 bases, in that order; junction bases with no gene match: 7. The CDR3 sequence is 16 residues long. Germline lookup yields CDR1 SGHVS and CDR2 FNYEAQ.

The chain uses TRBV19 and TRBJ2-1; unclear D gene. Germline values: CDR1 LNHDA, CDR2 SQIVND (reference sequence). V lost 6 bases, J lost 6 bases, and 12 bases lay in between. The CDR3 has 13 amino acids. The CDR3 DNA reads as TGTGCCAGTAGCTCTGGATCAGGCAATGAGCAGTTCTTC. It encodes CASSSGSGNEQFF.

CDR3 DNA sequence: TGTGCCAGCAGCTTAGACGGTAGCGGGACAGAGACCCAGTACTTC. Protein: CASSLDGSGTETQYF. This chain joins TRBV11-3 and TRBJ2-5; the match to TRBD2 covers 8 bases. J was trimmed by 4 bases and V by 0 bases; bases with no gene match: 4. Germline V gene data show CDR1 as SGHNT and CDR2 as YENEEA. The CDR3 consists of 15 residues.

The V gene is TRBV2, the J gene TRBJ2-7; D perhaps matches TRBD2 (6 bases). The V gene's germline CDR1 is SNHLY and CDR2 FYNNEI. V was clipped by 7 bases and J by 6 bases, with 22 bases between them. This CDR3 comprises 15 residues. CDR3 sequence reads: CASILSGSTLSEQYF. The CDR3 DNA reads TGTGCCAGCATCCTTAGCGGCTCGACCCTAAGCGAGCAGTACTTC.

CDR3 sequence (DNA): TGTGCCTCCTTCGAGGGCGGACAGCAGCATGAGCAGTTCTTC. Translation: CASFEGGQQHEQFF. V is TRBV19 and J is TRBJ2-1; D is possibly TRBD1 (6 bases). Germline V gene sequence: CDR1 LNHDA, CDR2 SQIVND (reference sequence). Trimming took 11 bases from V and 8 from J, leaving 22 bases between them. The CDR3 has 14 residues.

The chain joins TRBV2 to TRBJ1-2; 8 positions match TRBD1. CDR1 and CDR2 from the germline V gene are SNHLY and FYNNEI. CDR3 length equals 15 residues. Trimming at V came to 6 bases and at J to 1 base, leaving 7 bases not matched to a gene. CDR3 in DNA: TGTGCCAGCAGAGCAGGACAGGGTCTTAACTATGGCTACACCTTC. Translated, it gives CASRAGQGLNYGYTF.

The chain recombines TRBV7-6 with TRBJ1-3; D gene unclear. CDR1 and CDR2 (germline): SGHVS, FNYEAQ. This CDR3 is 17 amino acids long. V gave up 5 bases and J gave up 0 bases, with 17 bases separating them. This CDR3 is CASSLLASRISGNTIYF. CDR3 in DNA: TGTGCCAGCAGCCTTCTAGCTAGCAGAATCTCTGGAAACACCATATATTTT.

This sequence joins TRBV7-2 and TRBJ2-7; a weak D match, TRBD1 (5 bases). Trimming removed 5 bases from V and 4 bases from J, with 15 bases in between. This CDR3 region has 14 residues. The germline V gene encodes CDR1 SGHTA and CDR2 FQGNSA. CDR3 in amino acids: CASSLALDSYEQYV. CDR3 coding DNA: TGTGCCAGCAGCCTCGCCCTTGACAGTTACGAGCAGTACGTC.

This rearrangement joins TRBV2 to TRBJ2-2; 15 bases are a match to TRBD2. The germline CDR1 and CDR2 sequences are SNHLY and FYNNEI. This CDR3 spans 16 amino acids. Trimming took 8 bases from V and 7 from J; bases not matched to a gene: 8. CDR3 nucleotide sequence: TGTGCCAGCCGGACTAGCGGGAGGGCCCGGGGCGGGGAGCTGTTTTTT. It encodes CASRTSGRARGGELFF.

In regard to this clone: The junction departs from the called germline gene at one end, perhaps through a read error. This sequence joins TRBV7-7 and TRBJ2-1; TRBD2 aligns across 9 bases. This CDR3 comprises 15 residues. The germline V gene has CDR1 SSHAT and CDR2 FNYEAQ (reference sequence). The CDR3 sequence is CASSLGDSGSSEQFF. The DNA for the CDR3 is TGTGCTAGCAGCTTGGGGGATAGCGGGAGTAGTGAGCAGTTCTTC.

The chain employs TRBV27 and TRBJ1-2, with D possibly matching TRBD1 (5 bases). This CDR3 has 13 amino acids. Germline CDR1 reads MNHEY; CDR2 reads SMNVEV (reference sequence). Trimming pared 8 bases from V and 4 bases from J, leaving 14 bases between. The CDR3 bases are TGTGCCAGCGCGGAGGTCGGGGGCTATGGCTACACCTTC. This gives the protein CASAEVGGYGYTF.

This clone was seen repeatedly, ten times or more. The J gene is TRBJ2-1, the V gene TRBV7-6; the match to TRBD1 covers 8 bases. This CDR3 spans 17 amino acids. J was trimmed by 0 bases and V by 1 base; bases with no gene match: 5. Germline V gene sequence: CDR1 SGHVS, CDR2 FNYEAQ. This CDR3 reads CASSLGTGLSSYNEQFF. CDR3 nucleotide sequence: TGTGCCAGCAGCTTAGGGACAGGGCTGAGCTCCTACAATGAGCAGTTCTTC.

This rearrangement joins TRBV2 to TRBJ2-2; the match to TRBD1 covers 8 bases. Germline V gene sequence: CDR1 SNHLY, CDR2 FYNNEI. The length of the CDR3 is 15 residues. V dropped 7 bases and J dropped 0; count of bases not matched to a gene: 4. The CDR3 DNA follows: TGTGCCAGCAACCGACAGGGGACGAACACCGGGGAGCTGTTTTTT. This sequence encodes CASNRQGTNTGELFF.

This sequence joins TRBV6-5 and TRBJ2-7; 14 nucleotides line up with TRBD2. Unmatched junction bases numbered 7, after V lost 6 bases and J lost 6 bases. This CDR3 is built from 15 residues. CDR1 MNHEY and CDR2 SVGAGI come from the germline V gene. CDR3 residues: CASREAGTSGSEQYF. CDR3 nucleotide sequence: TGTGCCAGCAGAGAGGCCGGGACTAGCGGGAGCGAGCAGTACTTC.

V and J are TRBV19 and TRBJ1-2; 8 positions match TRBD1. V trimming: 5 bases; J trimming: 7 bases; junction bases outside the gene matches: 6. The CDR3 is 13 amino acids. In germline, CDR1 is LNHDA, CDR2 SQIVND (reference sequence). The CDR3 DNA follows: TGTGCCAGTAGTGTCCAGGGGGCTGGTGGCTACACCTTC. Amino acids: CASSVQGAGGYTF.